This T cell receptor (beta chain) was recorded in a study of T cells after yellow fever vaccination. Whole-study findings and limits: Reappearance after the booster was observed for most primary-vaccination clones (roughly 97% CD4, about 86% CD8). The CD4 and CD8 compartments had a small share of their clonotypes in common.

CDR3 length: 12 residues. V shed 7 bases and J shed 3 bases, with 9 bases lying between them. In germline, CDR1 is SGHRS, CDR2 YFSETQ. TCRdb recomputed calls from the 5' RACE reads with MiXCR, one row per CDR3 protein. The table lists about 510,000 distinct CDR3 sequences, around a fifth of them singletons, with around 17% in the top ten. On this clonotype itself: The antigen is undetermined.

This sample comprised PBMCs, obtained about 20 days after the first yellow fever vaccination. This receptor was taken from a man between 18 and 29 years old who received the YFV17D yellow fever vaccine. This chain joins TRBV5-1 and TRBJ2-3; the D is unclear. The CDR3: CASRSQTDTQYF. CDR3 sequence (DNA): TGCGCCAGCCGCTCCCAGACAGATACGCAGTATTTT.